This T cell receptor (beta chain) was captured in a study of shared clonotypes between healthy human individuals (dated by TCRdb to about 2020). For context, the study as a whole: The cohort included three men and two women between 18 and 49 years of age. For each donor, three plates each were used for CD4 naive and CD4 memory, two plates were used for CD8 naive, and one plate was used for CD8 memory. To estimate repertoire size and how much clonotype sharing occurs between individuals, the study deeply sequenced the blood TCR repertoires of roughly 5 healthy adults. Libraries were prepared and TCR repertoires were sequenced by different laboratories using diverse techniques, in order to increase sequencing depth and limit assay-specific biases. Between about 0.9 and 8.9 billion PBMCs per donor were obtained by leukapheresis. What the study reported, not specific to this receptor: Naive subsets generally had larger estimated clonotype richness than memory subsets. Clonotypes shared by all four sorted-subset donors showed higher generation probabilities than non-shared clonotypes. Rarefaction of sorted-subset datasets indicated incomplete sequencing despite the large sequencing depth. Sampling was limited to blood, and TCR repertoires in tissue likely differ from TCR repertoires in blood. The small number of donors limited the genetic and exposure-history diversity represented. Based on pairwise subsampling, the degree of clonotype sharing among donors was expected to be affected by sequencing depth. Approximately 5% of naive CD4, 3.5% of naive CD8, 2% to 2.5% of memory CD4, and roughly 0.4% of memory CD8 clonotypes were shared across a few donors.

Donors were healthy HIV-negative adults with no recently reported acute infections or vaccinations. Every donor was a Caucasian adult living in Nashville, Tennessee, USA. Magnetic negative selection was used to enrich CD4+ T cells, after which naive cells were positively selected on CD45RA and the negative fraction became the memory subset. After blood collection by leukapheresis, PBMCs were isolated using Ficoll-Histopaque density gradient centrifugation and then cryopreserved in the vapor phase of liquid nitrogen. Analytical flow cytometry was used to check the purity and quantity of each magnetically sorted T cell population. Genomic DNA was isolated from every sorted fraction and measured by UV absorbance on a Nanodrop 2000c. Of note for this clone: Its cognate antigen has yet to be identified. Base qualities are not at hand, and no much larger clone is one base apart.

V gives up 7 bases and J gives up 7 bases, and the segment between their germline ends measures 19 bases. From a lookup of the germline V gene, CDR1 and CDR2 are ENHRY and SYGVKD. There are 14 amino acids in the CDR3, from cysteine to phenylalanine inclusive. Only the CDR3 DNA is retained, 42 bases long and in frame from the first base. TCR CDR3 regions were amplified from genomic DNA by multiplex PCR using the deep immunoSEQ assay. Genomic DNA extracted from each cell subset was distributed evenly over all wells of several immunoSEQ 96-well plates, and each plate served as one replicate. Each replicate PCR for sorted subsets received 150 to 250 ng genomic DNA, equal to tens of thousands of T cell genomes. Purified libraries were measured with a Qubit 3.0 fluorometer, size-checked on a Bioanalyzer 2100, and measured again with the KAPA Library Quantification kit. A separate single-read 150-cycle Illumina NextSeq 550 flow cell was used to sequence each immunoSEQ 96-well plate. The paper's processing steps were these. The immunoSEQ output contained only junctional sequences without quality scores, so filtering could not match that applied to full-length reads. To assign V/J genes and CDR3, sequences were annotated using PyIR, a Python wrapper for IgBLAST v1.9, with IMGT germline references. Reads were removed for weak V/J assignments (E-value above 1e-6), missing CDR3, stop codons, out-of-frame junctions, or ambiguous translated residues. V3J clonotypes were defined as sequences sharing the same inferred V gene, J gene, and CDR3 amino acid sequence. To compute the percentage overlap between repertoires, the number of shared unique clonotypes was divided by the size of the smaller repertoire. Three approaches were used to assess repertoire richness: RTK rarefaction, the Chao1 estimator, and Recon v2.1 estimates of unobserved clonotypes. For all TCRbeta clonotypes obtained by the gDNA method from a few donors, generation probabilities were computed with OLGA. This is the immuneACCESS table as TCRdb keeps it, with only in-frame sequences that have V and J called. A part of the clones is gone; compared with another copy, unresolved V genes explain less than half, and the rest is unexplained. V, J and clone size are taken as reported in that table, and D and trimming were inferred from the DNA itself. Counted in this sample were just over 2,000,000 clones; 90% to 95% of them appeared once. The ten largest clones capture more than 0.1% of the sample.

The sequencing input was naive CD4+ T cells sorted from blood. Sample cell subset or site, as interpreted from the label and publication: CD45RA+ positively selected. This TCR derives from a man between 18 and 35 years old in good health. Rearrangement joined TRBV10-3 to TRBJ1-2; matching of 6 bases hints at TRBD1 as the D gene. The bases are TGTGCCATCAACCCCCAAGACAGGTTCGGTGGCTACACCTTC. Translated, this is CAINPQDRFGGYTF.